Following are 23 T cell receptor beta chains from one sample sequenced in a study of long-term antiretroviral therapy in people with HIV. At the survey level, the v3.0 immunoSEQ assay was run. Libraries were prepared by immunoSEQ multiplex PCR; TCRdb keeps only in-frame clonotypes and omits some of them. The sample records roughly 42,000 clones, 85% to 90% being singletons. The specimen was unsorted PBMCs, collected 3.1 years after starting antiretroviral therapy. The source is a woman aged 45 to 65 with HIV.

V and J are TRBV13 and TRBJ2-3; 9 bases fit TRBD1. The CDR3 is 14 residues long. Germline V lookup: CDR1 PRHDT, CDR2 FYEKMQ (reference sequence). The junction had 3 bases not matched to a gene; V was cut back by 3 bases and J by 5 bases. This CDR3 is CASSFRDREDTQYF. Here the CDR3 DNA reads TGTGCCAGCAGCTTCAGGGACAGGGAAGATACGCAGTATTTT.

The chain joins TRBV14 to TRBJ2-7; tentatively, D is TRBD2 (6 bases). From germline, CDR1 is SGHDN and CDR2 FVKESK. This CDR3 region has 16 residues. Deletions cut 5 bases from V and 1 base from J, with 18 bases between. The CDR3 DNA reads as TGTGCCAGCAGCTGGTGGGACTTAATCGAGTCCTACGAGCAGTACTTC. The encoded protein is CASSWWDLIESYEQYF. The full variable domain, rest sourced from reference TRBV14 and TRBJ2-7, is EAGVTQFPSHSVIEKGQTVTLRCDPISGHDNLYWYRRVMGKEIKFLLHFVKESKQDESGMPNNRFLAERTGGTYSTLKVQPAELEDSGVYFCASSWWDLIESYEQYFGPGTRLTVT.

This clone was picked up one time. V usage is TRBV27 and J usage is TRBJ2-1; TRBD2 is a possible D gene (5 bases). V was trimmed by 2 bases and J by 0 bases, leaving 8 bases between them. This CDR3 is built from 15 residues. The germline V gene encodes CDR1 MNHEY and CDR2 SMNVEV (reference sequence). The CDR3 DNA follows: TGTGCCAGCAGTTTAGAGGGTAGCTCCTACAATGAGCAGTTCTTC. Amino acid sequence: CASSLEGSSYNEQFF.

Only one count was recorded for this clone. The chain employs TRBV29-1 and TRBJ2-3; a weak D match, TRBD1 (6 bases). The germline V gene encodes CDR1 SQVTM and CDR2 ANQGSEA. This CDR3 has 13 amino acids. Trimming removed 7 bases from V and 3 bases from J, with 14 bases in between. CDR3 sequence reads: CSENRDLTDTQYF. The DNA of the CDR3 is TGCAGCGAAAACAGGGATTTAACAGATACGCAGTATTTT.

The chain uses TRBV4-1 and TRBJ2-1; D gene ambiguous. Germline lookup yields CDR1 MGHRA and CDR2 YSYEKL. V lost 1 base to trimming and J lost 0 bases, with 10 bases between them. This CDR3 has 16 amino acids. The DNA for the CDR3 is TGCGCCAGCAGCCAAGTTGTGTCCCGCTCCTACAATGAGCAGTTCTTC. This encodes CASSQVVSRSYNEQFF.

The gene calls are TRBV7-9 and TRBJ1-2, with D perhaps TRBD1 (6 bases). This CDR3 is built from 17 residues. V shed 1 base and J shed 2 bases, with 17 bases lying between them. CDR1 and CDR2 (germline): SEHNR, FQNEAQ (reference sequence). CDR3 DNA: TGTGCCAGCAGCTTAGGGACCAAGGACAGTTACAACTATGGCTACACCTTC. Protein sequence: CASSLGTKDSYNYGYTF.

The V gene is TRBV6-5, the J gene TRBJ2-5; 7 nucleotides agree with TRBD2. Germline V CDR1 and CDR2: MNHEY, SVGAGI. This CDR3 spans 13 amino acids. V shed 6 bases and J 2 bases; nucleotides not matched to a gene: 3. The CDR3 reads CASSRTRQETQYF. CDR3 coding DNA: TGTGCCAGCAGCCGGACTAGACAAGAGACCCAGTACTTC.

The V and J genes are TRBV12-2 and TRBJ1-1; the table assigns TRBD1, which was not confirmed against the DNA. TRBV12-2 is described as a pseudogene. The length of the CDR3 is 15 residues. The CDR3 DNA is TGTGTAAGCCCCTTATGGCACACAACGAACACTGAAGCTTTCTTT. The encoded protein is CVSPLWHTTNTEAFF.

This chain joins TRBV5-4 and TRBJ2-1; D call uncertain. The germline V gene has CDR1 SGHNT and CDR2 YYREEE (reference sequence). V was cut by 2 bases and J by 3 bases, with 12 bases left in between. The CDR3 covers 15 residues. The CDR3 nucleotides read TGTGCCAGCAGCTTAAAGGGAAAGTACTACAATGAGCAGTTCTTC. As protein: CASSLKGKYYNEQFF.

This sequence joins TRBV5-6 and TRBJ2-3; a possible D gene is TRBD1 (6 bases). Germline V lookup: CDR1 SGHDT, CDR2 YYEEEE. The length of the CDR3 is 13 residues. V was cut by 4 bases and J by 4 bases, with 10 bases left in between. The CDR3 DNA sequence: TGTGCCAGCAGCCATACAGGGTCAGATACGCAGTATTTT. Translating it yields CASSHTGSDTQYF.

The genes are TRBV5-1 and TRBJ1-6; a weak D match, TRBD1 (6 bases). Germline V gives CDR1 SGHRS, CDR2 YFSETQ. The germline V and J ends were trimmed by 0 bases and 8 bases, with 15 bases remaining between them. This CDR3 has 16 amino acids. The DNA for the CDR3 is TGCGCCAGCAGCTTGGCCCGACAAGGGGGTGATTCACCCCTCCACTTT. Translation: CASSLARQGGDSPLHF.

The genes are TRBV7-8 and TRBJ2-1, with TRBD1 identical over 8 bases. The CDR3 runs to 17 residues. CDR1 and CDR2 (germline): SGHVS, FQNEAQ. Trimming took 1 base from V and 3 from J; bases not matched to a gene: 8. In nucleotides, the CDR3 is TGTGCCAGCAGCTTAGGGGCCACAGGGGGTTTCTACAATGAGCAGTTCTTC. This encodes CASSLGATGGFYNEQFF.

This chain joins TRBV6-6 and TRBJ1-2; D remains ambiguous. The CDR3 is 14 residues long. The germline gives CDR1 MNHNY, CDR2 SVGAGI (reference sequence). V lost 6 bases to trimming and J lost 6 bases, with 17 bases between them. For the CDR3, the DNA is TGTGCCAGCAGCCCCCCGGGGTCTGTGGATGGCTACACCTTC. As protein: CASSPPGSVDGYTF.

CDR3 nucleotides: TGTGCCAGCTCACCAAGGATGGGACAGGGAAAAGGGGCACAAGCTTTCTTT. The encoded protein is CASSPRMGQGKGAQAFF. V usage is TRBV18 and J usage is TRBJ1-1; 9 bases line up with TRBD1. After removal of 2 bases from V and 9 bases from J, the junction contained 16 bases not matched to a gene. The germline V gene has CDR1 KGHSH and CDR2 LQKENI. The CDR3 is made up of 17 amino acids.

The chain uses TRBV5-1 and TRBJ2-3, with D tentatively TRBD2 (5 bases). The V and J ends lost 4 bases and 3 bases respectively, with 12 bases between them. The CDR3 contains 14 residues. CDR1 and CDR2 from the germline V gene are SGHRS and YFSETQ. The CDR3 loop is CASSHGRGTDTQYF. The CDR3 DNA is TGCGCCAGCAGCCACGGACGGGGAACAGATACGCAGTATTTT.

The chain uses TRBV10-3 and TRBJ2-5, with 8 bases matching TRBD1. Germline-derived CDR1 and CDR2 are ENHRY and SYGVKD. This CDR3 is built from 15 residues. The V segment lost 0 bases and the J segment 2 bases; nucleotides outside the gene matches: 2. This CDR3 is CAISESRTGQETQYF. The CDR3 coding sequence is TGTGCCATCAGTGAGTCCAGGACAGGGCAAGAGACCCAGTACTTC.

This chain connects TRBV5-8 to TRBJ1-1; D not resolved. The CDR3 extends over 17 amino acids. The V end was cut by 0 bases, the J end by 1 base, with 16 bases between. Germline V CDR1 and CDR2: SGHTS, YDEGEE. CDR3 coding DNA: TGTGCCAGCAGCTTGGATCGTTTTGGGGAACCGAACACTGAAGCTTTCTTT. It yields the protein CASSLDRFGEPNTEAFF.

This chain links TRBV2 with TRBJ2-7, with 7 bases aligning to TRBD1. There are 13 residues in the CDR3. V lost 7 bases, J lost 6 bases, and 9 bases stayed unmatched. Per germline, CDR1 SNHLY and CDR2 FYNNEI. The CDR3 DNA reads as TGTGCCAGCATATCCGTCAGGGGGACCGAGCAGTACTTC. Residues: CASISVRGTEQYF.

The chain couples TRBV11-1 to TRBJ2-7; tentatively, D is TRBD2 (6 bases). This CDR3 region has 14 residues. V was trimmed by 7 bases and J by 2 bases, leaving 15 bases between them. CDR1 and CDR2 (germline): SGHAT, FQDESV (reference sequence). The CDR3 region is CASTNLGGTYEQYF. DNA of the CDR3: TGTGCCAGCACCAATTTGGGGGGTACCTACGAGCAGTACTTC.

The chain carries TRBV4-1 and TRBJ1-2; D unclear. This CDR3 is built from 15 residues. Germline CDR1 MGHRA, CDR2 YSYEKL. The V and J ends lost 0 bases and 3 bases respectively, with 11 bases between them. This chain's CDR3 is CASSQDSGVDYGYTF. The CDR3 DNA follows: TGCGCCAGCAGCCAAGATAGTGGGGTGGACTATGGCTACACCTTC.

CDR3 in amino acids: CASSLAGATNQPQHF. CDR3 DNA sequence: TGCGCCAGCAGCTTGGCCGGGGCAACGAATCAGCCCCAGCATTTT. The chain joins TRBV5-1 to TRBJ1-5, with D tentatively TRBD1 (5 bases). V was clipped by 0 bases and J by 4 bases, with 11 bases between them. Germline V gene sequence: CDR1 SGHRS, CDR2 YFSETQ. This CDR3 is built from 15 residues.

The chain has TRBV7-3 and TRBJ1-1; 9 bases are a match to TRBD1. The germline gives CDR1 SGHTA, CDR2 FQGTGA. This CDR3 has 15 residues. V shed 2 bases, J shed 5 bases, and the junction held 6 bases outside the gene matches. CDR3: CASSLGGQGGTEAFF. The DNA of the CDR3 is TGTGCCAGCAGCTTAGGGGGACAGGGAGGAACTGAAGCTTTCTTT.

V and J are TRBV7-6 and TRBJ1-2; unclear D gene. The CDR3 totals 11 residues. Trimming pared 5 bases from V and 11 bases from J, leaving 12 bases between. CDR1 and CDR2 (germline): SGHVS, FNYEAQ. The CDR3 is CASSPTPRYTF. The CDR3 DNA sequence: TGTGCCAGCAGCCCGACTCCACGTTACACCTTC.